These T cell receptor beta chains were read from a single sample in a study of CD8 T cells in ankylosing spondylitis. Each CDR3 protein is one row after TCRdb ran MiXCR on the 5' RACE reads. The profile shows 150,000 to 200,000 distinct CDR3 sequences, more than 9% of them singletons. The source material was blood, either unsorted or a sorted T cell fraction (not recorded which). The receptors derive from a male donor with ankylosing spondylitis or in good health (not recorded which). CDR3s include the opening cysteine and the closing phenylalanine or tryptophan. Each record gives: V gene, D gene, clone size, J gene, CDR3 DNA, CDR3 protein. A D gene is named only where the DNA matches it firmly. The listing skips clone size in some rows; elsewhere it reads once, few, many or a size class.

v_call: TRBV10-3; d_call: TRBD2; clone_size: many; j_call: TRBJ2-7; cdr3_nt: TGTGCCATCAGTCAAACTAGCGGCGGCTACGAGCAGTACTTC; cdr3_aa: CAISQTSGGYEQYF
v_call: TRBV11-2; d_call: -; clone_size: -; j_call: TRBJ2-1; cdr3_nt: TGTGCCAGCAGCCCGACAGGAATATCCTACAATGAGCAGTTCTTC; cdr3_aa: CASSPTGISYNEQFF
v_call: TRBV4-1; d_call: -; clone_size: many; j_call: TRBJ1-5; cdr3_nt: TGCGCCAGCAGCCAAGATAGGGGATTCGGGCCCCAGCATTTT; cdr3_aa: CASSQDRGFGPQHF
v_call: TRBV11-2; d_call: TRBD2; clone_size: -; j_call: TRBJ2-1; cdr3_nt: TGTGCCAGCAGCTGGGTTCTAGCGGGGGGGGCCTATGAGCAGTTCTTC; cdr3_aa: CASSWVLAGGAYEQFF
v_call: TRBV4-3; d_call: -; clone_size: many; j_call: TRBJ1-4; cdr3_nt: TGCGCCAGCAGCCAAGCGTCGGGGGGCCTTGATAGGGAAAAACTGTTTTTT; cdr3_aa: CASSQASGGLDREKLFF
v_call: TRBV3-1; d_call: -; clone_size: many; j_call: TRBJ2-4; cdr3_nt: TGTGCCAGCAGCCAAGTGGAAAACATTCAGTACTTC; cdr3_aa: CASSQVENIQYF
v_call: TRBV18; d_call: -; clone_size: few; j_call: TRBJ1-2; cdr3_nt: TGTGCCAGCTCCCGAGGAGCCATTAACTATGGCTACACCTTC; cdr3_aa: CASSRGAINYGYTF
v_call: TRBV5-1; d_call: -; clone_size: many; j_call: TRBJ2-4; cdr3_nt: TGCGCCAGCAGCTTGGCTTTCCCAGGGAGTAACATTCAGTACTTC; cdr3_aa: CASSLAFPGSNIQYF
v_call: TRBV5-6; d_call: -; clone_size: few; j_call: TRBJ2-3; cdr3_nt: TGTGCCAGCAGCTTGGTGCAGTATCGTCTGTCAGATACGCAGTATTTT; cdr3_aa: CASSLVQYRLSDTQYF
v_call: TRBV27; d_call: TRBD2; clone_size: many; j_call: TRBJ2-3; cdr3_nt: TGTGCCAGCAGCCTAGCGGGGGGGCGGGTGGATACGCAGTATTTT; cdr3_aa: CASSLAGGRVDTQYF
v_call: TRBV24-1; d_call: -; clone_size: many; j_call: TRBJ2-1; cdr3_nt: TGTGCCACCAGCGAGACAAGCTATGAGCAGTTCTTC; cdr3_aa: CATSETSYEQFF
v_call: TRBV4-3; d_call: -; clone_size: many; j_call: TRBJ2-7; cdr3_nt: TGCGCCAGCAGCCAAGGGGGTCCCTCCTACGAGCAGTACTTC; cdr3_aa: CASSQGGPSYEQYF
v_call: TRBV29-1; d_call: -; clone_size: many; j_call: TRBJ1-4; cdr3_nt: TGCAGCGTTGAAGATCGTGCCCTTGATGAAAAACTGTTTTTT; cdr3_aa: CSVEDRALDEKLFF
v_call: TRBV3-1; d_call: TRBD2; clone_size: many; j_call: TRBJ2-7; cdr3_nt: TGTGCCAGCAGCCCCGGGACTAGCGGAACGAGGCAGTACTTC; cdr3_aa: CASSPGTSGTRQYF
v_call: TRBV12-2; d_call: -; clone_size: few; j_call: TRBJ1-6; cdr3_nt: TGTGCGGAACGACTGTTCTCACCCCTCCACTTT; cdr3_aa: CAERLFSPLHF
v_call: TRBV29-1; d_call: TRBD1; clone_size: many; j_call: TRBJ1-6; cdr3_nt: TGCAGCGCCAGGACAGGGGCAAATTCACCCCTCCACTTT; cdr3_aa: CSARTGANSPLHF
v_call: TRBV7-9; d_call: -; clone_size: -; j_call: TRBJ1-1; cdr3_nt: TGTGCCAGCAGCGCCCGACAGGACTTGAACACTGAAGCTTTCTTT; cdr3_aa: CASSARQDLNTEAFF
v_call: TRBV5-1; d_call: -; clone_size: many; j_call: TRBJ2-2; cdr3_nt: TGCGCCAGCAGCTTACTACCACCCTCCCGCGGGGCAGCGAACACCGGGGAGCTGTTTTTT; cdr3_aa: CASSLLPPSRGAANTGELFF
v_call: TRBV12-3/TRBV12-4; d_call: TRBD2; clone_size: many; j_call: TRBJ2-5; cdr3_nt: TGTGCCAGCAGTTTATCGGGCGGGAGTGGGGAAGAGACCCAGTACTTC; cdr3_aa: CASSLSGGSGEETQYF
v_call: TRBV5-1; d_call: TRBD2; clone_size: many; j_call: TRBJ2-1; cdr3_nt: TGCGCCAGCAGCGGACTAGCGGGAGGTTACAATGAGCAGTTCTTC; cdr3_aa: CASSGLAGGYNEQFF
v_call: TRBV20-1; d_call: TRBD2; clone_size: few; j_call: TRBJ2-1; cdr3_nt: TGCAGTGCTAGAGGAGGGCGGGGGGTCTCCTACAATGAGCAGTTCTTC; cdr3_aa: CSARGGRGVSYNEQFF
v_call: TRBV2; d_call: -; clone_size: many; j_call: TRBJ2-7; cdr3_nt: TGTGCCAGCAGTAAGGGACGGACCTACGAGCAGTACTTC; cdr3_aa: CASSKGRTYEQYF
v_call: TRBV9; d_call: -; clone_size: many; j_call: TRBJ2-4; cdr3_nt: TGTGCCAGCAGCTCTCTGCCGGGGGGCGCTGACATTCAGTACTTC; cdr3_aa: CASSSLPGGADIQYF
v_call: TRBV29-1; d_call: -; clone_size: -; j_call: TRBJ1-2; cdr3_nt: TGCAGCGTGGAGGGAGGGAATAACTATGGCTACACCTTC; cdr3_aa: CSVEGGNNYGYTF
v_call: TRBV7-2; d_call: -; clone_size: few; j_call: TRBJ2-5; cdr3_nt: TGTGCCAGCAGCCAATCGGCTGGGGGCGCGGAGACCCAGTACTTC; cdr3_aa: CASSQSAGGAETQYF
v_call: TRBV6-5; d_call: -; clone_size: -; j_call: TRBJ1-2; cdr3_nt: TGTGCCAGCAGTTACGGGACCCGCTACACCTTC; cdr3_aa: CASSYGTRYTF
v_call: TRBV18; d_call: TRBD1; clone_size: -; j_call: TRBJ2-1; cdr3_nt: TGTGCCAGCTCTACAAACAGGGGGCAGGACTACAATGAGCAGTTCTTC; cdr3_aa: CASSTNRGQDYNEQFF
v_call: TRBV28; d_call: -; clone_size: many; j_call: TRBJ1-1; cdr3_nt: TGTGCCAGCATAAGGGGGAACACTGAAGCTTTCTTT; cdr3_aa: CASIRGNTEAFF
v_call: TRBV28; d_call: -; clone_size: -; j_call: TRBJ1-2; cdr3_nt: TGTGCCAGCAGTTTCCCTCAGACTTACGGCTACACCTTC; cdr3_aa: CASSFPQTYGYTF
v_call: TRBV9; d_call: -; clone_size: -; j_call: TRBJ1-5; cdr3_nt: TGTGCCAGCAGCGTAGAGGGCAGGGCCCCTGGTCAGCCCCAGCATTTT; cdr3_aa: CASSVEGRAPGQPQHF
v_call: TRBV4-3; d_call: -; clone_size: few; j_call: TRBJ2-2; cdr3_nt: TGCGCCAGCAGCCAAGATCTGGAAGTGCTCGCGGAGCTGTTTTTT; cdr3_aa: CASSQDLEVLAELFF
v_call: TRBV10-3; d_call: -; clone_size: many; j_call: TRBJ2-1; cdr3_nt: TGTGCCATCAGTGAGCAGCTAAACAATGAGCAGTTCTTC; cdr3_aa: CAISEQLNNEQFF
v_call: TRBV5-4; d_call: TRBD2; clone_size: -; j_call: TRBJ2-1; cdr3_nt: TGTGCCAGCAGCTTGGAACTAGCGGGAGGCTACAATGAGCAGTTCTTC; cdr3_aa: CASSLELAGGYNEQFF
v_call: TRBV29-1; d_call: TRBD1; clone_size: few; j_call: TRBJ1-4; cdr3_nt: TGCAGCGTTGTCGGGACAGGAGATCGTAAAAATGAAAAACTGTTTTTT; cdr3_aa: CSVVGTGDRKNEKLFF
v_call: TRBV7-8; d_call: -; clone_size: many; j_call: TRBJ1-1; cdr3_nt: TGTGCCAGCAGCTTCGGACAGCCAAGTAGGGGGACTGAAGCTTTCTTT; cdr3_aa: CASSFGQPSRGTEAFF
v_call: TRBV5-6; d_call: TRBD1; clone_size: many; j_call: TRBJ2-5; cdr3_nt: TGTGCCAGCAGTGGCGGACAGGTTAAAGAGACCCAGTACTTC; cdr3_aa: CASSGGQVKETQYF
v_call: TRBV3-1; d_call: -; clone_size: -; j_call: TRBJ2-1; cdr3_nt: TGTGCCAGCAGCCTACTCTTTTTGCAGCACAGAGAGCAGTTCTTC; cdr3_aa: CASSLLFLQHREQFF
v_call: TRBV11-2; d_call: TRBD2; clone_size: many; j_call: TRBJ2-5; cdr3_nt: TGTGCCAGCAGCTTAGTTGCACTAGCGGGGGGAATCGGGAACCAAGAGACCCAGTACTTC; cdr3_aa: CASSLVALAGGIGNQETQYF
v_call: TRBV20-1; d_call: -; clone_size: many; j_call: TRBJ2-3; cdr3_nt: TGCAGTGCTAGTTATTGGCGCGGGCTTACAGATACGCAGTATTTT; cdr3_aa: CSASYWRGLTDTQYF
v_call: TRBV11-3; d_call: -; clone_size: many; j_call: TRBJ2-1; cdr3_nt: TGTGCCAGCAGCTTAGGATTTGAGCAGTTCTTC; cdr3_aa: CASSLGFEQFF
v_call: TRBV20-1; d_call: TRBD1; clone_size: few; j_call: TRBJ1-5; cdr3_nt: TGCAGTGCTAGACAGGGGGAAAGCAATCAGCCCCAGCATTTT; cdr3_aa: CSARQGESNQPQHF